This passage covers 20 T cell receptor beta chains from one sample sequenced in a study of cytomegalovirus exposure and HLA in healthy donors. A multiplex PCR was run with 60 Vbeta primers and 13 Jbeta primers. Assay used: immunoSEQ multiplex PCR; TCRdb lists only in-frame clones, some missing. Altogether approximately 190,000 clones are present, 82% being singletons, with the ten largest covering roughly 0.75%. Sequencing input: PBMCs. The receptors derive from a woman younger than 30 in good health and CMV-seronegative.

Only a few counts were recorded for this clone. The CDR3 here is CASSSSGGLANIQYF. The CDR3 bases are TGTGCCAGTAGTTCCTCGGGAGGGCTGGCAAACATTCAGTACTTC. The chain employs TRBV19 and TRBJ2-4; TRBD2 agrees at 8 bases. The CDR3 runs to 15 residues. V shed 5 bases and J 6 bases; nucleotides not matched to a gene: 9. Per germline, CDR1 LNHDA and CDR2 SQIVND (reference sequence).

The gene calls are TRBV12-5 and TRBJ2-2; D is uncertain. This CDR3 is 14 amino acids long. The V gene lost 2 bases and the J gene lost 1 base, with 5 bases spanning the gap. Germline CDR1 reads LGHNT; CDR2 reads FRNRAP. The CDR3 coding sequence is TGTGCTAGTGGTTTGCCCGGGAACACCGGGGAGCTGTTTTTT. Amino acid sequence: CASGLPGNTGELFF.

The V call is TRBV13, the J call TRBJ1-4, with D perhaps matching TRBD1 (5 bases). The CDR3 covers 15 residues. V was cut by 5 bases and J by 5 bases, with 15 bases left in between. CDR1 is PRHDT, CDR2 FYEKMQ, per germline (reference sequence). As DNA, the CDR3 is TGTGCCAGCAGCCTAAGGACGGGGGGGAATGAAAAACTGTTTTTT. Translating it yields CASSLRTGGNEKLFF.

This clone has just a few counts. V and J are TRBV27 and TRBJ2-3, with D perhaps TRBD2 (5 bases). V was cut by 3 bases and J by 4 bases, with 8 bases left in between. Germline V CDR1 and CDR2: MNHEY, SMNVEV (reference sequence). The CDR3 totals 13 residues. The CDR3 loop is CASSLMGADTQYF. CDR3 sequence (DNA): TGTGCCAGCAGTTTGATGGGAGCAGATACGCAGTATTTT.

The rearrangement links TRBV21-1 to TRBJ2-3; TRBD1 reflects the table's D call only, with no check against the DNA. TRBV21-1 is deemed a pseudogene. This CDR3 spans 12 amino acids. CDR3 in DNA: TGTGCCAGCAGCTATGGGCCAGATACGCAGTATTTT. It yields the protein CASSYGPDTQYF.

The rearrangement uses TRBV30 and TRBJ2-3; tentatively, D is TRBD1 (5 bases). Germline CDR1 reads GTSNPN; CDR2 reads SVGIG (reference sequence). The CDR3 extends over 14 amino acids. The V gene lost 8 bases and the J gene lost 4 bases, with 19 bases spanning the gap. For the CDR3, the DNA is TGTGCCAGCTCCCAGGGCGGCCCCTCAGATACGCAGTATTTT. It translates to CASSQGGPSDTQYF. The entire variable domain, with the rest obtained from reference TRBV30 and TRBJ2-3, is as follows: SQTIHQWPATLVQPVGSPLSLECTVEGTSNPNLYWYRQAAGRGLQLLFYSVGIGQISSEVPQNLSASRPQDRQFILSSKKLLLSDSGFYLCASSQGGPSDTQYFGPGTRLTVL.

This clone has just a few counts. The rearrangement joins TRBV19 to TRBJ2-3, with 8 bases fitting TRBD2. The trim removed 0 bases at V and 4 bases at J, leaving 6 bases unmatched. The CDR3 contains 16 residues. In germline, CDR1 is LNHDA, CDR2 SQIVND (reference sequence). The CDR3 bases are TGTGCCAGTAGTATAGAAGCGGGGGCCCCATCAGATACGCAGTATTTT. This gives the protein CASSIEAGAPSDTQYF. The full variable domain, its missing parts supplied by reference TRBV19 and TRBJ2-3, is DGGITQSPKYLFRKEGQNVTLSCEQNLNHDAMYWYRQDPGQGLRLIYYSQIVNDFQKGDIAEGYSVSREKKESFPLTVTSAQKNPTAFYLCASSIEAGAPSDTQYFGPGTRLTVL.

Concerning this clone: Within the sample, other DNA sequences also encode this same CDR3. The V gene is TRBV19, the J gene TRBJ2-1; no clear D gene. The CDR3 has 12 amino acids. CDR1 LNHDA and CDR2 SQIVND come from the germline V gene (reference sequence). The germline V and J ends were trimmed by 2 bases and 6 bases, with 5 bases remaining between them. The CDR3 region is CASSILSNEQFF. CDR3 nucleotide sequence: TGTGCCAGTAGTATACTGTCCAATGAGCAGTTCTTC. The entire variable domain, with the rest obtained from reference TRBV19 and TRBJ2-1, is as follows: DGGITQSPKYLFRKEGQNVTLSCEQNLNHDAMYWYRQDPGQGLRLIYYSQIVNDFQKGDIAEGYSVSREKKESFPLTVTSAQKNPTAFYLCASSILSNEQFFGPGTRLTVL.

The J gene is TRBJ1-1, the V gene TRBV9, with D possibly being TRBD1 (5 bases). CDR1 is SGDLS and CDR2 is YYNGEE in the germline V gene. V was pared by 0 bases and J by 4 bases, with 13 bases between. This CDR3 has 15 amino acids. The CDR3 reads CASSVAGDEGTEAFF. CDR3 sequence (DNA): TGTGCCAGCAGCGTAGCGGGGGACGAGGGCACTGAAGCTTTCTTT.

V gene TRBV9 combines with J gene TRBJ1-1; 11 positions match TRBD1. The V gene end was trimmed by 0 bases and the J gene end by 11 bases; junction bases not matched to a gene: 9. CDR1 is SGDLS, CDR2 YYNGEE, per germline. The CDR3 runs 15 residues. CDR3 DNA sequence: TGTGCCAGCAGCGTAGAGTCCGGGACAGGGGGGGCGGCTTTCTTT. Translating gives CASSVESGTGGAAFF.

V usage is TRBV6-1 and J usage is TRBJ2-2; 8 bases align to TRBD2. Germline-derived CDR1 and CDR2 are MNHNS and SASEGT. This CDR3 is built from 15 residues. Germline trimming cut 5 bases from V and 2 bases from J; bases unmatched to any gene: 4. CDR3 sequence: CASSISGTNTGELFF. CDR3 sequence (DNA): TGTGCCAGCAGTATTAGCGGGACTAACACCGGGGAGCTGTTTTTT.

The rearrangement uses TRBV27 and TRBJ2-4, with 8 bases that match TRBD1. The V and J ends lost 0 bases and 7 bases, in that order; junction bases with no gene match: 14. The CDR3 length is 18 residues. Germline values: CDR1 MNHEY, CDR2 SMNVEV (reference sequence). The DNA of the CDR3 is TGTGCCAGCAGTTTATCGGGGGCAGGGGGCGAAGTGCGGAACATTCAGTACTTC. Translating it yields CASSLSGAGGEVRNIQYF.

The CDR3 DNA follows: TGTGCCAGTAAACCACGAGCGGGAGAACACACCGGGGAGCTGTTTTTT. Amino acid sequence: CASKPRAGEHTGELFF. V gene TRBV19 combines with J gene TRBJ2-2, with 8 nucleotides matching TRBD2. The V gene end was trimmed by 7 bases and the J gene end by 3 bases; junction bases not matched to a gene: 10. The CDR3 has 16 amino acids. Germline CDR1 LNHDA, CDR2 SQIVND (reference sequence).

This clone came up once. The chain is built from TRBV7-9 and TRBJ2-3; possibly TRBD1 for D (7 bases). Germline CDR1 SEHNR, CDR2 FQNEAQ (reference sequence). The CDR3 extends over 16 amino acids. The ends were cut back, 5 bases at V and 2 bases at J, with 17 bases in the middle. CDR3 in amino acids: CASSPHGGTDTDTQYF. CDR3 sequence (DNA): TGTGCCAGCAGCCCTCATGGCGGGACAGACACAGATACGCAGTATTTT.

The gene calls are TRBV7-9 and TRBJ2-3; D is unresolved. In germline, CDR1 is SEHNR, CDR2 FQNEAQ (reference sequence). V was pared by 1 base and J by 6 bases, with 11 bases between. There are 14 residues in the CDR3. The CDR3 reads CASSLDSSLDTQYF. The CDR3 DNA reads as TGTGCCAGCAGCTTAGACTCTTCGCTCGATACGCAGTATTTT.

The rearrangement uses TRBV5-1 and TRBJ2-1; TRBD2 aligns across 10 bases. This CDR3 has 14 residues. Germline V lookup: CDR1 SGHRS, CDR2 YFSETQ. The trim removed 2 bases at V and 5 bases at J, leaving 1 base unmatched. CDR3 protein: CASSFLAGDNEQFF. In nucleotides, the CDR3 is TGCGCCAGCAGCTTTCTAGCGGGGGACAATGAGCAGTTCTTC.

Regarding this clone: The same CDR3 also results from other DNA sequences found in this sample. The chain combines TRBV7-9 with TRBJ1-1; 8 bases are shared with TRBD1. Trimming removed 4 bases from V and 5 bases from J; junction bases left unmatched: 3. CDR1 is SEHNR and CDR2 is FQNEAQ in the germline V gene (reference sequence). This CDR3 contains 13 residues. CDR3 loop: CASSSGGGTEAFF. Here the CDR3 DNA reads TGTGCCAGCAGCTCAGGGGGCGGGACTGAAGCTTTCTTT.

The CDR3 loop is CASSPRGGTDPTNEKLFF. CDR3 coding DNA: TGTGCCAGCTCACCACGAGGGGGTACCGATCCAACTAATGAAAAACTGTTTTTT. This chain links TRBV18 with TRBJ1-4, with D perhaps TRBD1 (6 bases). This CDR3 spans 18 amino acids. CDR1 and CDR2 (germline): KGHSH, LQKENI. Between the trimmed V and J ends, which lost 1 base and 0 bases, there was a span of 15 bases.

The chain combines TRBV6-5 with TRBJ1-4; D call uncertain. Trimming removed 6 bases at V and 0 bases at J, with 8 bases between. Germline V gene lookup returns CDR1 MNHEY and CDR2 SVGAGI. The CDR3 runs to 14 residues. CDR3 DNA sequence: TGTGCCAGCAGCCCCAGATCAACTAATGAAAAACTGTTTTTT. The encoded protein is CASSPRSTNEKLFF.

The gene calls are TRBV6-5 and TRBJ1-5; TRBD1 matches at 7 bases. Germline V gene sequence: CDR1 MNHEY, CDR2 SVGAGI. With 5 bases clipped from V and 2 bases from J, the junction kept 3 bases outside the gene matches. CDR3 size: 14 residues. CDR3: CASSVGTGNQPQHF. The CDR3 nucleotides are TGTGCCAGCAGTGTGGGGACAGGCAATCAGCCCCAGCATTTT.